This TCR beta chain came from a study of T-cell reconstitution after alpha-beta-depleted transplantation in children. This clonotype was detected a few times. This CDR3 is 15 amino acids long. Trimming removed 5 bases from V and 2 bases from J, with 17 bases in between. CDR1 and CDR2 (germline): SGHRS, YFSETQ. Unique molecular identifiers were used to barcode this TCRbeta library. TCRdb ran MiXCR on the PCR reads and lists one entry per CDR3 protein. The data show about 110,000 distinct CDR3 sequences, with 10% seen just once and about 8.8% held by the top ten. This TCR was sampled from a human donor who donated a stem cell graft to a child with acute lymphoblastic leukemia. The rearrangement links TRBV5-1 to TRBJ2-7; D is tentatively TRBD1 or TRBD2 (7 bases each). This sample comprised PBMCs from the stem cell graft donor, obtained from the stem cell graft. The DNA for the CDR3 is TGCGCCAGCAGGCTCCTGACAGGGACTACCTACGAGCAGTACTTC. Amino acids: CASRLLTGTTYEQYF.